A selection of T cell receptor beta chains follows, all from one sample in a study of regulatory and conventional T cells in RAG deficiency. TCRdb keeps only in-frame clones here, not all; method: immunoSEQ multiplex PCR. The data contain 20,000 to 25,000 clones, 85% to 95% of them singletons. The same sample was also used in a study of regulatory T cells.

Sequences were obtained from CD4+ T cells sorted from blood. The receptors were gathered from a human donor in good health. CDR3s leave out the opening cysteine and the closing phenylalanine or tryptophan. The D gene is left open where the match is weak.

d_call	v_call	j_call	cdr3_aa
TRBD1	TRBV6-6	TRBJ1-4	ASSSDRGNEKLF
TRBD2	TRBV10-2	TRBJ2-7	ASITSGGYEQY
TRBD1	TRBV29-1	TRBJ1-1	SVWTGLNTEAF
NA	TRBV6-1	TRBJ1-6	ASSEMSSDNSPLH
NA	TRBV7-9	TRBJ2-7	ASSPNPTVSYEQY
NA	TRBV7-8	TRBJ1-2	ASSPDGLNYGYT
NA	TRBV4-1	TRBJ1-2	ASSQGQTGPDGYT
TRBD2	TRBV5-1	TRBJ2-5	ASSPASSGEGTQY
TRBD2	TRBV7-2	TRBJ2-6	ASSPYVGGRETGANVLT
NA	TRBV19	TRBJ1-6	ASSIGQLGNSPLH
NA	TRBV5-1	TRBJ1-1	ASSLGGGSTEAF
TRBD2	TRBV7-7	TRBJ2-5	ASSPIAGETQY
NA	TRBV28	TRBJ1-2	ASSPRTLQSYGYT
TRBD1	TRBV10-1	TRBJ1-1	ARTGKQGGPEAF
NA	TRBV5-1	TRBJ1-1	ASSLQGWGNTEAF
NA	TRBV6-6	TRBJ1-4	ASSYLDAGAAEKLF
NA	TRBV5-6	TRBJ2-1	ASSPDGRGNEQF
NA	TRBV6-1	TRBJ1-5	ASRTGPNQPQH
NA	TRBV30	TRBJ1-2	AWDRSNYGYT
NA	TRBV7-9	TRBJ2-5	ASSLNLRDGETQY
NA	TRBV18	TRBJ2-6	ASSAESSGANVLT
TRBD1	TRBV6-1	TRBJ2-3	ASSSPGQGPDTQY
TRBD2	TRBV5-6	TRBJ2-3	ASSPRGGVGDTQY
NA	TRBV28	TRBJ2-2	ASSPIGSNTGELF
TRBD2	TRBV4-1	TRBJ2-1	ASSQTGTSGGNEQF
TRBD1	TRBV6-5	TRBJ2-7	ASRRGQGAYEQY
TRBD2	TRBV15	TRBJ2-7	ATSRDDGGGVQY
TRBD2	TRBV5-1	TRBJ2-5	ASSLGPGLAGDKETQY
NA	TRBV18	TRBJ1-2	ASSPRLTDGYT
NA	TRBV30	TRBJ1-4	AWIPAGGSEKLF
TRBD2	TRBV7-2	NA	ASSLAAGLAAYEQY
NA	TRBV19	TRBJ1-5	ASSILNSNQPQH
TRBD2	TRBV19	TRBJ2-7	ASSRAGGLETYEQY
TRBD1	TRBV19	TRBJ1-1	ASSSHPGTGDGEAF
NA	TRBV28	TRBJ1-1	ASSFRGVNTEAF
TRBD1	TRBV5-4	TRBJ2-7	ASSATGSYEQY
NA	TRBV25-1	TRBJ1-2	ASSESYGYT
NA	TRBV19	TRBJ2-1	ASNTGGSRSAHEQF
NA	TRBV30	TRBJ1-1	AWSMTVNTEAF
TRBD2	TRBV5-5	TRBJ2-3	ASSQLGGADTQY